These T cell receptor beta chains were read from a single sample in a study of T cells after yellow fever vaccination. From the 5' RACE reads, TCRdb called clonotypes with MiXCR, one entry per CDR3 protein. There are about 150,000 distinct CDR3 sequences in the sample; 6.6% occur only once, and 0.55% to 0.7% lies in the top ten. The material sequenced was CD4+ T cells sorted from PBMCs, taken 10 days after the yellow fever booster vaccination. The receptors here all came from a man younger than 40 who received the YFV17D yellow fever vaccine. Both conserved end residues are part of each CDR3. A D gene is named only where the DNA matches it firmly. Clone size appears in some rows only: once, few, many, or a class for an expanded clone.

d_call: .; j_call: TRBJ1-5; v_call: TRBV6-2/TRBV6-3; clone_size: few; cdr3_aa: CASSFAGTSQPQHF; cdr3_nt: TGTGCCAGCAGTTTCGCCGGGACAAGTCAGCCCCAGCATTTT
d_call: TRBD2; j_call: TRBJ2-3; v_call: TRBV5-6; clone_size: many; cdr3_aa: CASSLYGKTSGGTDTQYF; cdr3_nt: TGTGCCAGCAGCTTGTATGGCAAGACTAGCGGAGGCACAGATACGCAGTATTTT
d_call: TRBD1; j_call: TRBJ1-5; v_call: TRBV24-1; clone_size: many; cdr3_aa: CATSDRQGPDQPQHF; cdr3_nt: TGTGCCACCAGTGATCGACAGGGGCCCGATCAGCCCCAGCATTTT
d_call: .; j_call: TRBJ2-7; v_call: TRBV5-1; clone_size: many; cdr3_aa: CASSLSDSSYEQYF; cdr3_nt: TGCGCCAGCAGCTTGTCGGACAGTTCCTACGAGCAGTACTTC
d_call: .; j_call: TRBJ2-5; v_call: TRBV19; clone_size: .; cdr3_aa: CASSTSRDWGTQYF; cdr3_nt: TGTGCCAGTAGTACATCACGGGACTGGGGGACCCAGTACTTC
d_call: TRBD1; j_call: TRBJ2-4; v_call: TRBV2; clone_size: many; cdr3_aa: CASGTGLAKNIQYF; cdr3_nt: TGTGCCAGCGGGACAGGGCTAGCCAAAAACATTCAGTACTTC
d_call: TRBD2; j_call: TRBJ2-1; v_call: TRBV3-1; clone_size: .; cdr3_aa: CAFSHPASGTAYNEQFF; cdr3_nt: TGTGCCTTCAGCCACCCTGCTAGCGGGACGGCCTACAATGAGCAGTTCTTC
d_call: .; j_call: TRBJ1-2; v_call: TRBV6-6; clone_size: many; cdr3_aa: CASSFFQGGYTF; cdr3_nt: TGTGCCAGCAGTTTTTTTCAGGGGGGCTACACCTTC
d_call: .; j_call: TRBJ1-2; v_call: TRBV12-3/TRBV12-4; clone_size: many; cdr3_aa: CASSRMQANYGYTF; cdr3_nt: TGTGCCAGCAGCAGAATGCAAGCTAACTATGGCTACACCTTC
d_call: .; j_call: TRBJ1-1; v_call: TRBV7-2; clone_size: few; cdr3_aa: CASSQVDSIGAFF; cdr3_nt: TGTGCCAGCAGCCAAGTGGACAGCATAGGGGCTTTCTTT
d_call: TRBD1; j_call: TRBJ1-4; v_call: TRBV5-5; clone_size: many; cdr3_aa: CASSRPDRANEKLFF; cdr3_nt: TGTGCCAGCAGTCGCCCCGACAGGGCTAATGAAAAACTGTTTTTT
d_call: TRBD2; j_call: TRBJ2-1; v_call: TRBV3-1; clone_size: .; cdr3_aa: CASSQKQGLEVGQFF; cdr3_nt: TGTGCCAGCAGCCAAAAGCAGGGACTAGAGGTTGGGCAGTTCTTC
d_call: TRBD1; j_call: TRBJ1-3; v_call: TRBV19; clone_size: few; cdr3_aa: CATQGGSAGNTIYF; cdr3_nt: TGCGCTACACAAGGGGGCTCAGCCGGAAACACCATATATTTT
d_call: TRBD2; j_call: TRBJ2-7; v_call: TRBV20-1; clone_size: many; cdr3_aa: CSARTGGDYEQYF; cdr3_nt: TGCAGTGCTAGAACGGGAGGAGATTACGAGCAGTACTTC
d_call: .; j_call: TRBJ2-7; v_call: TRBV24-1; clone_size: .; cdr3_aa: CATSDSALGGNEQYF; cdr3_nt: TGTGCCACCAGTGATTCCGCCCTTGGGGGAAACGAGCAGTACTTC
d_call: .; j_call: TRBJ2-4; v_call: TRBV7-2; clone_size: many; cdr3_aa: CASSLASLAKNIQYF; cdr3_nt: TGTGCCAGCAGCTTAGCGTCTCTAGCCAAAAACATTCAGTACTTC
d_call: TRBD1; j_call: TRBJ1-1; v_call: TRBV29-1; clone_size: many; cdr3_aa: CSVAARQGGPEAFF; cdr3_nt: TGCAGCGTCGCCGCCCGGCAGGGGGGACCAGAAGCTTTCTTT
d_call: TRBD1; j_call: TRBJ2-6; v_call: TRBV29-1; clone_size: .; cdr3_aa: CSARDRVAGANVLTF; cdr3_nt: TGCAGCGCCCGGGACAGGGTAGCTGGGGCCAACGTCCTGACTTTC
d_call: TRBD1; j_call: TRBJ1-1; v_call: TRBV14; clone_size: many; cdr3_aa: CASSQGGGQRGGSFF; cdr3_nt: TGTGCCAGCAGCCAAGGAGGGGGACAGCGGGGAGGATCTTTCTTT
d_call: .; j_call: TRBJ1-2; v_call: TRBV12-3/TRBV12-4; clone_size: many; cdr3_aa: CASSRDTTYLGYTF; cdr3_nt: TGTGCCAGCAGCCGGGACACAACTTACCTTGGCTACACCTTC
d_call: .; j_call: TRBJ2-1; v_call: TRBV20-1; clone_size: many; cdr3_aa: CSGVSGSYNEQFF; cdr3_nt: TGCAGTGGAGTTAGCGGTTCCTACAATGAGCAGTTCTTC
d_call: .; j_call: TRBJ2-4; v_call: TRBV23-1; clone_size: .; cdr3_aa: CASSHEGGNIQYF; cdr3_nt: TGCGCCAGCAGTCATGAAGGGGGAAACATTCAGTACTTC
d_call: .; j_call: TRBJ2-1; v_call: TRBV5-1; clone_size: .; cdr3_aa: CASSLGIADTYNEQFF; cdr3_nt: TGCGCCAGCAGCTTGGGGATAGCGGACACCTACAATGAGCAGTTCTTC
d_call: TRBD2; j_call: TRBJ2-7; v_call: TRBV5-1; clone_size: many; cdr3_aa: CASSLAKKTSGRAGSYEQYF; cdr3_nt: TGCGCCAGCAGCTTGGCAAAAAAGACTAGCGGGAGGGCCGGGTCCTACGAGCAGTACTTC
d_call: TRBD2; j_call: TRBJ2-1; v_call: TRBV5-8; clone_size: many; cdr3_aa: CASSLGLAGAGGNEQFF; cdr3_nt: TGTGCCAGCAGCTTGGGACTAGCGGGAGCTGGGGGGAATGAGCAGTTCTTC
d_call: .; j_call: TRBJ2-7; v_call: TRBV7-2; clone_size: many; cdr3_aa: CASSSWGGSKYF; cdr3_nt: TGTGCCAGCAGCTCCTGGGGAGGCTCGAAGTACTTC
d_call: .; j_call: TRBJ2-2; v_call: TRBV6-1; clone_size: few; cdr3_aa: CASSPTRGPGELFF; cdr3_nt: TGTGCCAGCAGCCCCACCAGGGGACCCGGGGAGCTGTTTTTT
d_call: .; j_call: TRBJ2-2; v_call: TRBV9; clone_size: many; cdr3_aa: CASSVGRQPWVGELFF; cdr3_nt: TGTGCCAGCAGCGTAGGTCGCCAACCTTGGGTCGGGGAGCTGTTTTTT
d_call: TRBD2; j_call: TRBJ2-1; v_call: TRBV5-4; clone_size: .; cdr3_aa: CASSEGLASYYNEQFF; cdr3_nt: TGTGCCAGCAGCGAGGGACTAGCCTCCTACTACAATGAGCAGTTCTTC
d_call: TRBD1; j_call: TRBJ1-6; v_call: TRBV2; clone_size: many; cdr3_aa: CASSNQRTGYNSPLHF; cdr3_nt: TGTGCCAGCAGCAATCAGAGGACAGGGTATAATTCACCCCTCCACTTT
d_call: .; j_call: TRBJ2-1; v_call: TRBV24-1; clone_size: many; cdr3_aa: CATSDARLGPGPGYKSSYNEQFF; cdr3_nt: TGTGCCACCAGTGACGCCCGACTAGGGCCGGGACCCGGATACAAGAGCTCCTACAATGAGCAGTTCTTC
d_call: TRBD1; j_call: TRBJ2-1; v_call: TRBV12-3/TRBV12-4; clone_size: many; cdr3_aa: CASSAGQGGIGEQFF; cdr3_nt: TGTGCCAGCAGCGCGGGACAGGGGGGCATCGGCGAGCAGTTCTTC
d_call: .; j_call: TRBJ2-7; v_call: TRBV20-1; clone_size: many; cdr3_aa: CSAAGVYEQYF; cdr3_nt: TGCAGTGCAGCCGGGGTCTACGAGCAGTACTTC
d_call: TRBD1; j_call: TRBJ2-3; v_call: TRBV11-2; clone_size: many; cdr3_aa: CASSSGQGATDTQYF; cdr3_nt: TGTGCCAGCAGCTCGGGACAGGGGGCAACAGATACGCAGTATTTT
d_call: .; j_call: TRBJ1-6; v_call: TRBV20-1; clone_size: few; cdr3_aa: CSARDRRQNYNSPLHF; cdr3_nt: TGCAGTGCTAGAGATCGAAGACAGAACTATAATTCACCCCTCCACTTT
d_call: .; j_call: TRBJ1-2; v_call: TRBV28; clone_size: .; cdr3_aa: CASKERVQPHGYGYTF; cdr3_nt: TGTGCCAGCAAGGAGCGGGTGCAGCCTCATGGCTATGGCTACACCTTC
d_call: TRBD1; j_call: TRBJ1-2; v_call: TRBV12-3/TRBV12-4; clone_size: many; cdr3_aa: CASSRGTGANYGYTF; cdr3_nt: TGTGCCAGCAGTCGCGGGACAGGAGCTAACTATGGCTACACCTTC
d_call: .; j_call: TRBJ2-5; v_call: TRBV7-2; clone_size: few; cdr3_aa: CASSLGGLTQETQYF; cdr3_nt: TGTGCCAGCAGCTTAGGGGGTCTAACTCAAGAGACCCAGTACTTC
d_call: .; j_call: TRBJ2-5; v_call: TRBV29-1; clone_size: .; cdr3_aa: CSAERTRGEETQYF; cdr3_nt: TGCAGCGCAGAACGGACTAGGGGGGAAGAGACCCAGTACTTC
d_call: TRBD1; j_call: TRBJ1-5; v_call: TRBV5-1; clone_size: many; cdr3_aa: CASSPDRGNQPQHF; cdr3_nt: TGCGCCAGCAGCCCGGACAGGGGAAATCAGCCCCAGCATTTT
d_call: .; j_call: TRBJ2-1; v_call: TRBV12-3/TRBV12-4; clone_size: many; cdr3_aa: CASSTHEQFF; cdr3_nt: TGTGCCAGCAGCACCCATGAGCAGTTCTTC
d_call: .; j_call: TRBJ1-2; v_call: TRBV19; clone_size: many; cdr3_aa: CASSPGRTYGYTF; cdr3_nt: TGTGCCAGTAGTCCGGGACGCACCTATGGCTACACCTTC
d_call: .; j_call: TRBJ2-7; v_call: TRBV12-3/TRBV12-4; clone_size: many; cdr3_aa: CASNLGWAGEQYF; cdr3_nt: TGTGCCAGCAACCTCGGGTGGGCAGGCGAGCAGTACTTC
d_call: .; j_call: TRBJ2-3; v_call: TRBV20-1; clone_size: many; cdr3_aa: CSARSSPTDTQYF; cdr3_nt: TGCAGTGCTAGATCGTCACCAACAGATACGCAGTATTTT
d_call: .; j_call: TRBJ1-1; v_call: TRBV12-3/TRBV12-4; clone_size: many; cdr3_aa: CASSHDRRGEAFF; cdr3_nt: TGTGCCAGCAGCCACGACAGACGCGGTGAAGCTTTCTTT